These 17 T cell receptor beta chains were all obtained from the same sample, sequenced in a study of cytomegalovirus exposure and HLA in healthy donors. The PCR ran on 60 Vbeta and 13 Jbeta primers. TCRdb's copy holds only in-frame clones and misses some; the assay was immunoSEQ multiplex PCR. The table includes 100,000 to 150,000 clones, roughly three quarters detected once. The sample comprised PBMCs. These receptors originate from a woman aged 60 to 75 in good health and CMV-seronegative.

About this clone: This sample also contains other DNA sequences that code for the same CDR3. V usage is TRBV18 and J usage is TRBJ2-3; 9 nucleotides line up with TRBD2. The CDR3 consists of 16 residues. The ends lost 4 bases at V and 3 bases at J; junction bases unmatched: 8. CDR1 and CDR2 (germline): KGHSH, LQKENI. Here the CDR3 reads CASSLPWREGTDTQYF. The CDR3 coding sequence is TGTGCCAGCTCACTCCCATGGCGGGAGGGGACAGATACGCAGTATTTT. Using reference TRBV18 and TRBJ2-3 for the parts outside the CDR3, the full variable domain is NAGVMQNPRHLVRRRGQEARLRCSPMKGHSHVYWYRQLPEEGLKFMVYLQKENIIDESGMPKERFSAEFPKEGPSILRIQQVVRGDSAAYFCASSLPWREGTDTQYFGPGTRLTVL.

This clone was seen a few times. The CDR3 DNA is TGTGCCAGCGTGCGAGACCAGGGTGAGCAGTTCTTC. It is translated as CASVRDQGEQFF. The genes are TRBV2 and TRBJ2-1; D is perhaps TRBD1 (5 bases). V was clipped by 8 bases and J by 9 bases, with 14 bases between them. The CDR3 spans 12 residues. Germline V lookup: CDR1 SNHLY, CDR2 FYNNEI. Full variable domain (rest looked up from reference TRBV2 and TRBJ2-1): EPEVTQTPSHQVTQMGQEVILRCVPISNHLYFYWYRQILGQKVEFLVSFYNNEISEKSEIFDDQFSVERPDGSNFTLKIRSTKLEDSAMYFCASVRDQGEQFFGPGTRLTVL.

The CDR3 DNA is TGTGCCAGCAGCACCGACTACGTTCGCAATGAGCAGTTCTTC. It translates to CASSTDYVRNEQFF. The chain has TRBV5-4 and TRBJ2-1; the D gene is possibly TRBD2 (5 bases). Trimming took 4 bases from V and 6 from J, leaving 14 bases between them. Germline assignment: CDR1 SGHNT and CDR2 YYREEE (reference sequence). This CDR3 has 14 residues.

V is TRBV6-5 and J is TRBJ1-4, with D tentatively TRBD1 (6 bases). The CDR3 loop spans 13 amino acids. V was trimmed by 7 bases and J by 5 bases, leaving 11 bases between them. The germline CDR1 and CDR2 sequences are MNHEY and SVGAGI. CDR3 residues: CASTTGWNEKLFF. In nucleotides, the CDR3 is TGTGCCAGCACTACAGGGTGGAATGAAAAACTGTTTTTT.

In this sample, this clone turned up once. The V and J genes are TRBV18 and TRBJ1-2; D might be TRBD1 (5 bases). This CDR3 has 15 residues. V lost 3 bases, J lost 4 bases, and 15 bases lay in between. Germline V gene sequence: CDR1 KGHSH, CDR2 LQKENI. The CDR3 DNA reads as TGTGCCAGCTCACCCAGACAGACCGACCTCTATGGCTACACCTTC. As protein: CASSPRQTDLYGYTF.

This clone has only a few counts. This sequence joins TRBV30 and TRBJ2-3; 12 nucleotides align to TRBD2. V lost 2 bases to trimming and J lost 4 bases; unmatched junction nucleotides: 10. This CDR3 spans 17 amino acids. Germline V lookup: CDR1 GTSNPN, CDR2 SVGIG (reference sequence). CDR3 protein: CAWSRSVTSGSPDTQYF. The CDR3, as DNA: TGTGCCTGGAGTCGCTCGGTGACTAGCGGGAGTCCAGATACGCAGTATTTT.

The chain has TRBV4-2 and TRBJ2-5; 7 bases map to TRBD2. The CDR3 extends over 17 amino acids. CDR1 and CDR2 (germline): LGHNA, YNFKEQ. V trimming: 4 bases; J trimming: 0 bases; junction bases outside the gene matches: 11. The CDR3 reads CASSPPQLAVNQETQYF. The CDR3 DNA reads TGTGCCAGCAGCCCCCCCCAGCTAGCGGTAAACCAAGAGACCCAGTACTTC.

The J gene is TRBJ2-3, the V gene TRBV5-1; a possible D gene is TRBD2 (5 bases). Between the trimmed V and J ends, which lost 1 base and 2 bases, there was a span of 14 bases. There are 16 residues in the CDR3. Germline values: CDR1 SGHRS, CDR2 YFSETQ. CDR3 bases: TGCGCCAGCAGCTTGACAACGGGGTACAACACAGATACGCAGTATTTT. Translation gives CASSLTTGYNTDTQYF.

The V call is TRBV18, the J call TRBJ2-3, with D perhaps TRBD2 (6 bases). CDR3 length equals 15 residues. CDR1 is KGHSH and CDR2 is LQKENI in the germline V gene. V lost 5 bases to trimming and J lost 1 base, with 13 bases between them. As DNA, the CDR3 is TGTGCCAGCTCAGGTAGAGGCGGGGGCACAGATACGCAGTATTTT. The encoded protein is CASSGRGGGTDTQYF.

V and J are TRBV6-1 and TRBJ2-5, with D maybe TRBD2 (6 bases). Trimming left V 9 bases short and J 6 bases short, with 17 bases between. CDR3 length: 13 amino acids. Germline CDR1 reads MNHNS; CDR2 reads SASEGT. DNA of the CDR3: TGTGCCAGTCCGGGAGATAGAGGAAAGACCCAGTACTTC. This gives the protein CASPGDRGKTQYF.

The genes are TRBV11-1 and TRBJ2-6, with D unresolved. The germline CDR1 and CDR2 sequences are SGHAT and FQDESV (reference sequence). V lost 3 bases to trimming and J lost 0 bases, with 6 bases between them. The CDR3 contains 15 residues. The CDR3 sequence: CASSFEASGANVLTF. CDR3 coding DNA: TGTGCCAGCAGCTTTGAGGCCTCTGGGGCCAACGTCCTGACTTTC. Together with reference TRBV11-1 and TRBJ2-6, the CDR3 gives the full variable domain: EAEVAQSPRYKITEKSQAVAFWCDPISGHATLYWYRQILGQGPELLVQFQDESVVDDSQLPKDRFSAERLKGVDSTLKIQPAELGDSAMYLCASSFEASGANVLTFGAGSRLTVL.

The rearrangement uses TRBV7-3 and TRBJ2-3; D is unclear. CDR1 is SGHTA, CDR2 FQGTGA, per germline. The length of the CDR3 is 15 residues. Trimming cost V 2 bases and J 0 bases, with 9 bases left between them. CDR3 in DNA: TGTGCCAGCAGCTTAGACATTAAAAGCACAGATACGCAGTATTTT. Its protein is CASSLDIKSTDTQYF.

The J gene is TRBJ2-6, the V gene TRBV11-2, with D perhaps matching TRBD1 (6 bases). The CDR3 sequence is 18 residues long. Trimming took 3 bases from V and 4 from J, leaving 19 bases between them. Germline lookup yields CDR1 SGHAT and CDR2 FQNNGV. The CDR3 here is CASSLGWTARGGANVLTF. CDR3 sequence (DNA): TGTGCCAGCAGCTTGGGCTGGACAGCGAGGGGAGGGGCCAACGTCCTGACTTTC.

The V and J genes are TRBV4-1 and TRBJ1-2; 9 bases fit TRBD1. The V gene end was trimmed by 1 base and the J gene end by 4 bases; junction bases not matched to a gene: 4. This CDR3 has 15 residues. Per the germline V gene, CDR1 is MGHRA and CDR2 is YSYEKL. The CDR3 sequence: CASSQADRGSYGYTF. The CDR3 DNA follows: TGCGCCAGCAGCCAAGCGGACAGGGGCTCCTATGGCTACACCTTC.

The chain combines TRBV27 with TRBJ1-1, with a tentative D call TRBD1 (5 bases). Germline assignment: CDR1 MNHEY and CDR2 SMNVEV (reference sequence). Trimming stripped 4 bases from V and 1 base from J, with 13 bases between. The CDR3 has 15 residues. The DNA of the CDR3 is TGTGCCAGCAGTTACCGGTGGGGCGGGAACACTGAAGCTTTCTTT. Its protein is CASSYRWGGNTEAFF.

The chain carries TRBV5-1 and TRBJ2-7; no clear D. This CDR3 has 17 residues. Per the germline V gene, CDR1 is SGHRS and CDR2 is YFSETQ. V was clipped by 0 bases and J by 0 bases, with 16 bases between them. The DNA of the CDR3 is TGCGCCAGCAGCTTGGCCTTCCGTGAACTGAGCTCCTACGAGCAGTACTTC. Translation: CASSLAFRELSSYEQYF.

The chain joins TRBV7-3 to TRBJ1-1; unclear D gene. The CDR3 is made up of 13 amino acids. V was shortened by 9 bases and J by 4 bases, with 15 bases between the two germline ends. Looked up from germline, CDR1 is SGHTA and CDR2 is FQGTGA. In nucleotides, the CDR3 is TGTGCCAGTTCCAGGACGGGAGGCACTGAAGCTTTCTTT. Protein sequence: CASSRTGGTEAFF.